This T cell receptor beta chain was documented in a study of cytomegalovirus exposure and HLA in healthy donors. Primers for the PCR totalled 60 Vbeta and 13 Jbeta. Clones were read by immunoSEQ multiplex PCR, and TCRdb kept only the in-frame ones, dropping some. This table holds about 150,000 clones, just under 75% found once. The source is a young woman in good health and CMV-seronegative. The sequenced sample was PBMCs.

Written as DNA, the CDR3 is TGTGCCAGCAGCCCACTAGCGTCCTACGAGCAGTACGTC. Translated, it gives CASSPLASYEQYV. V is TRBV11-2 and J is TRBJ2-7, with 7 nucleotides matching TRBD2. The CDR3 loop spans 13 amino acids. The V and J ends lost 5 bases and 1 base, in that order; junction bases with no gene match: 2. Germline values: CDR1 SGHAT, CDR2 FQNNGV.